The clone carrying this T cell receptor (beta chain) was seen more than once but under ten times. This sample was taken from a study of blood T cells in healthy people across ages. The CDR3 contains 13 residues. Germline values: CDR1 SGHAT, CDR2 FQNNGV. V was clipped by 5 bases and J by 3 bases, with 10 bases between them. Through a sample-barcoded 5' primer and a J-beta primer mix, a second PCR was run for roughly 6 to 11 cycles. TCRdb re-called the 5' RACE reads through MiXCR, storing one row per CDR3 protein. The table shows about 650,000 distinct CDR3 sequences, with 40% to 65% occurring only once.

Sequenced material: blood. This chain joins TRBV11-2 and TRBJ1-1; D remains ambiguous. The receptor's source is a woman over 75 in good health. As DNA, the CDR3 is TGTGCCAGCAGCGTCGTTGGGGACACTGAAGCTTTCTTT. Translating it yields CASSVVGDTEAFF.